The 18 T cell receptor beta chains below come from one sample, sequenced in a study of blood T cell repertoires in COVID-19 (dated by TCRdb to about 2020). The library came from the immunoSEQ multiplex PCR assay. TCRdb re-hosts the immuneACCESS table, in-frame sequences only. Its copies lack some clones; in the studies checked, an unresolved V gene accounts for under half of them, and the cause for the rest is not known. The table for this sample lists tens of thousands of clones; 70% to 80% of them were counted only once. The ten top clones hold 8.5% of the sample. The sample consisted of peripheral blood. The receptors stem from a man aged 70-80 years with active or convalescent COVID-19.

The sample holds a few counts of this clone. The chain links TRBV25-1 to TRBJ1-6; D ambiguous. Looked up from germline, CDR1 is MGHDK and CDR2 is SYGVNS. The CDR3 runs to 16 residues. Trimming stripped 3 bases from V and 0 bases from J, with 9 bases between. In DNA form, the CDR3 reads TGTGCCAGCAGTGATCTTGATAGCTCCTATAATTCACCCCTCCACTTT. Protein sequence: CASSDLDSSYNSPLHF.

The chain combines TRBV18 with TRBJ2-2; 7 nucleotides match TRBD2. Germline trimming cut 2 bases from V and 0 bases from J; bases unmatched to any gene: 3. CDR3 length: 16 residues. Germline-derived CDR1 and CDR2 are KGHSH and LQKENI. DNA for the CDR3: TGTGCCAGCTCACCATTCGCGGGGGCGAACACCGGGGAGCTGTTTTTT. As protein: CASSPFAGANTGELFF.

V and J are TRBV5-4 and TRBJ2-2, with 7 positions matching TRBD2. CDR3 length: 14 residues. V trimming: 1 base; J trimming: 8 bases; junction bases outside the gene matches: 5. The germline gives CDR1 SGHNT, CDR2 YYREEE (reference sequence). The CDR3 coding sequence is TGTGCCAGCAGCTTGCGGGGGGTAATGGGGGAGCTGTTTTTT. Amino acid sequence: CASSLRGVMGELFF.

This clone was counted only a few times. In nucleotides, the CDR3 is TGTGCCAGCAGTGACCTCGGGAGGGTAGGCTATGGCTACACCTTC. Its protein product is CASSDLGRVGYGYTF. The chain carries TRBV25-1 and TRBJ1-2, with D uncertain. Trimming removed 3 bases from V and 4 bases from J, with 15 bases in between. CDR3 length: 15 amino acids. The V gene's germline CDR1 is MGHDK and CDR2 SYGVNS.

The chain links TRBV28 to TRBJ2-6, with D possibly matching TRBD1 (6 bases). Germline V gene sequence: CDR1 MDHEN, CDR2 SYDVKM. This CDR3 is built from 15 residues. V was cut by 2 bases and J by 2 bases, with 7 bases left in between. The CDR3 here is CASSLRGTGANVLTF. The CDR3 DNA reads as TGTGCCAGCAGTTTAAGGGGGACTGGGGCCAACGTCCTGACTTTC.

The chain is built from TRBV5-7 and TRBJ1-4, with TRBD1 matching 10 bases. TRBV5-7 belongs to the ORF category, with a function that is uncertain. V dropped 5 bases and J dropped 8; count of bases not matched to a gene: 12. This CDR3 spans 16 amino acids. CDR3 protein: CASRFFRDRGTEKLFF. DNA for the CDR3: TGTGCCAGCAGGTTCTTCCGGGACAGGGGAACGGAAAAACTGTTTTTT.

This chain links TRBV24-1 with TRBJ1-5; D remains ambiguous. The CDR3 totals 13 residues. Per the germline V gene, CDR1 is KGHDR and CDR2 is SFDVKD. V was shortened by 3 bases and J by 7 bases, with 9 bases between the two germline ends. CDR3: CATSDRVGQPQHF. The CDR3 coding sequence is TGTGCCACCAGTGATCGGGTCGGGCAGCCCCAGCATTTT.

CDR3: CASTGVGTEAFF. The CDR3 nucleotides read TGTGCCAGCACAGGGGTGGGCACTGAAGCTTTCTTT. The J gene is TRBJ1-1, the V gene TRBV7-9; maybe TRBD1 (6 bases). Between the trimmed V and J ends, which lost 7 bases and 4 bases, there was a span of 10 bases. Germline V gives CDR1 SEHNR, CDR2 FQNEAQ (reference sequence). The CDR3 length is 12 residues. The variable domain in full, completed from reference TRBV7-9 and TRBJ1-1, reads DTGVSQNPRHKITKRGQNVTFRCDPISEHNRLYWYRQTLGQGPEFLTYFQNEAQLEKSRLLSDRFSAERPKGSFSTLEIQRTEQGDSAMYLCASTGVGTEAFFGQGTRLTVV.

The chain employs TRBV3-1 (or the pseudogene TRBV3-2) and TRBJ1-6; maybe TRBD1 (6 bases). This CDR3 is built from 15 residues. Germline loops: CDR1 LGHDT, CDR2 YNNKEL (reference sequence). V was shortened by 3 bases and J by 11 bases, with 17 bases between the two germline ends. The CDR3 spells CASSQARTVYPPLHF. For the CDR3, the DNA is TGTGCCAGCAGCCAGGCCCGGACAGTCTATCCACCCCTCCACTTT.

The chain uses TRBV28 and TRBJ2-1; D possibly corresponds to TRBD1 (5 bases). The CDR3 sequence is 14 residues long. The V end lost 2 bases, the J end lost 7 bases, and 12 bases lay between the germline ends. CDR1 and CDR2 from the germline V gene are MDHEN and SYDVKM. In DNA, the CDR3 is TGTGCCAGCAGTTTAACCCAGGGTGGGAATGAGCAGTTCTTC. This codes for CASSLTQGGNEQFF.

This clone was observed a few times. The chain uses TRBV6-2 or TRBV6-3 and TRBJ2-7; 7 bases align to TRBD1. The CDR3 totals 16 residues. CDR1 MNHEY and CDR2 SVGEGT come from the germline V gene. V was clipped by 2 bases and J by 4 bases; unmatched bases: 11. CDR3 loop: CASSYPSRGRQYEQYF. CDR3 DNA: TGTGCCAGCAGTTACCCCTCGAGGGGGCGTCAGTACGAGCAGTACTTC.

The chain links TRBV6-5 to TRBJ1-2, with unresolved D. This CDR3 contains 11 residues. Deletions cut 8 bases from V and 4 bases from J, with 8 bases between. Germline lookup yields CDR1 MNHEY and CDR2 SVGAGI. The CDR3 here is CASFEVYGYTF. CDR3 coding DNA: TGTGCCAGCTTCGAGGTCTATGGCTACACCTTC.

This clone appeared once. This rearrangement joins TRBV19 to TRBJ1-1, with 8 bases aligning to TRBD1. Per germline, CDR1 LNHDA and CDR2 SQIVND (reference sequence). CDR3 length equals 14 residues. After removal of 6 bases from V and 4 bases from J, the junction contained 7 bases not matched to a gene. The CDR3 loop reads CASRWQGAPTEAFF. For the CDR3, the DNA is TGTGCCAGTAGGTGGCAGGGGGCGCCCACTGAAGCTTTCTTT.

The genes are TRBV29-1 and TRBJ1-2; TRBD1 matches at 8 bases. Per the germline V gene, CDR1 is SQVTM and CDR2 is ANQGSEA. V was pared by 7 bases and J by 10 bases, with 8 bases of the junction left unmatched. The CDR3 covers 11 residues. The CDR3 reads CSAEDRAAYTF. DNA of the CDR3: TGCAGCGCCGAGGACAGGGCTGCCTACACCTTC.

This chain links TRBV29-1 with TRBJ1-1; maybe TRBD1 (5 bases). Between the trimmed V and J ends, which lost 6 bases and 0 bases, there was a span of 8 bases. CDR3 length equals 12 residues. Looked up from germline, CDR1 is SQVTM and CDR2 is ANQGSEA. The CDR3 sequence is CSVRVVNTEAFF. DNA for the CDR3: TGCAGCGTCAGGGTGGTGAACACTGAAGCTTTCTTT.

This rearrangement joins TRBV5-5 to TRBJ1-2, with 7 bases identical to TRBD1. Unmatched junction bases numbered 6, after V lost 0 bases and J lost 1 base. The CDR3 extends over 16 amino acids. CDR1 and CDR2 (germline): SGHKS, YYEKEE (reference sequence). This chain's CDR3 is CASSLVGTAINYGYTF. CDR3 bases: TGTGCCAGCAGCTTGGTCGGGACAGCTATTAACTATGGCTACACCTTC.

This clone has only one observation. The chain is built from TRBV28 and TRBJ1-4, with 7 bases aligning to TRBD1. The CDR3 totals 15 residues. V trimming: 5 bases; J trimming: 2 bases; junction bases outside the gene matches: 5. Germline V gene data show CDR1 as MDHEN and CDR2 as SYDVKM. DNA of the CDR3: TGTGCCAGCAGTCTTACAGGGGAGACTAATGAAAAACTGTTTTTT. Its translation is CASSLTGETNEKLFF. The variable domain in full, completed from reference TRBV28 and TRBJ1-4, reads DVKVTQSSRYLVKRTGEKVFLECVQDMDHENMFWYRQDPGLGLRLIYFSYDVKMKEKGDIPEGYSVSREKKERFSLILESASTNQTSMYLCASSLTGETNEKLFFGSGTQLSVL.

The chain is built from TRBV7-6 and TRBJ1-5, with D unresolved. Germline V lookup: CDR1 SGHVS, CDR2 FNYEAQ. V lost 1 base to trimming and J lost 7 bases, with 17 bases between them. The CDR3 totals 16 residues. The DNA of the CDR3 is TGTGCCAGCAGCTTAGGGTCAGGCTCTATCATGCAGCCCCAGCATTTT. It translates to CASSLGSGSIMQPQHF.